A selection of T cell receptor beta chains follows, all from one sample in a study of identical twins. TCRdb called the 5' RACE reads again in MiXCR, with one record for every CDR3 protein. The sample contains hundreds of thousands of distinct CDR3 sequences, under 9% of which appear only once. These records were also assigned to another study, of yellow fever vaccine responses in identical twins.

The specimen sequenced was PBMCs. The receptor set was obtained from a young woman in good health. Both conserved end residues are part of each CDR3. The D gene is left open where the match is weak. Clone size is not always given. Where it is, it says once, few, many or a class for expanded clones.

J: TRBJ1-1; V: TRBV2; size: few; D: -; DNA: TGTGCCAGCAGTGGAACAAATACACCGAACACTGAAGCTTTCTTT; CDR3: CASSGTNTPNTEAFF
J: TRBJ2-7; V: TRBV24-1; size: many; D: TRBD1; DNA: TGTGCCACCAGCCCATCGGGGACAGGGGGCTTATACGAGCAGTACTTC; CDR3: CATSPSGTGGLYEQYF
J: TRBJ1-6; V: TRBV10-3; size: -; D: TRBD1; DNA: TGTGCCATCAGTGAGACAGGGGTCGGTTCACCCCTCCACTTT; CDR3: CAISETGVGSPLHF
J: TRBJ2-6; V: TRBV19; size: -; D: TRBD1; DNA: TGTGCCAGTAGTATGACAGGGGTTGATGGGGCCAACGTCCTGACTTTC; CDR3: CASSMTGVDGANVLTF
J: TRBJ2-5; V: TRBV11-2; size: few; D: TRBD2; DNA: TGTGCCAGCAGCCCAGATCGTTCGGGGGGTGTGACCCAGTACTTC; CDR3: CASSPDRSGGVTQYF
J: TRBJ2-3; V: TRBV7-2; size: -; D: TRBD1; DNA: TGTGCCAGCAGCCCCATTTCCGGGACAGGGTCCGTAGATACGCAGTATTTT; CDR3: CASSPISGTGSVDTQYF
J: TRBJ2-3; V: TRBV25-1; size: few; D: TRBD1; DNA: TGTGCCAGCAGTCTGACAGGGCCTACGCAGTATTTT; CDR3: CASSLTGPTQYF
J: TRBJ2-7; V: TRBV7-2; size: -; D: TRBD1; DNA: TGTGCCAGCAGCACCAGGGGACAGTGGGAGCCCTACGAGCAGTACTTC; CDR3: CASSTRGQWEPYEQYF
J: TRBJ2-7; V: TRBV7-2; size: -; D: TRBD2; DNA: TGTGCCAGCAGCGGTGGGACTAGCGGGAGTCGGGCCGAGCAGTACTTC; CDR3: CASSGGTSGSRAEQYF
J: TRBJ2-4; V: TRBV24-1; size: -; D: -; DNA: TGTGCCACCAGTGATTTGCGAGAAAACATTCAGTACTTC; CDR3: CATSDLRENIQYF
J: TRBJ2-2; V: TRBV7-9; size: many; D: -; DNA: TGTGCCAGCCTCCGGACGGTGAACACCGGGGAGCTGTTTTTT; CDR3: CASLRTVNTGELFF
J: TRBJ2-7; V: TRBV7-2; size: many; D: -; DNA: TGTGCCAGCAGCTTTAATCCGAAGAATGAGCAGTACTTC; CDR3: CASSFNPKNEQYF
J: TRBJ2-3; V: TRBV7-9; size: -; D: TRBD2; DNA: TGTGCCAGCAGCCCGGGGACTAGCGGGCCGGGTACGCAGTATTTT; CDR3: CASSPGTSGPGTQYF
J: TRBJ2-2; V: TRBV6-1; size: few; D: -; DNA: TGTGCCAGCAATCGGGTTCAGAACACCGGGGAGCTGTTTTTT; CDR3: CASNRVQNTGELFF
J: TRBJ2-3; V: TRBV5-1; size: many; D: -; DNA: TGCGCCAGCAGCCCCCCTGAGTGGGGGCTAGAAGATACGCAGTATTTT; CDR3: CASSPPEWGLEDTQYF
J: TRBJ2-1; V: TRBV6-4; size: -; D: TRBD2; DNA: TGTGCCAGCAGCAAACTAGCGGGAGGGCGCTCCTACAATGAGCAGTTCTTC; CDR3: CASSKLAGGRSYNEQFF
J: TRBJ1-6; V: TRBV15; size: few; D: -; DNA: TGTGCCACCAGCAGAGGAGCAGGGCCCGGGGGTAATTCACCCCTCCACTTT; CDR3: CATSRGAGPGGNSPLHF
J: TRBJ2-1; V: TRBV15; size: -; D: -; DNA: TGTGCCACCAGCAGCGGGACTGAATCCTACAATGAGCAGTTCTTC; CDR3: CATSSGTESYNEQFF
J: TRBJ2-3; V: TRBV30; size: -; D: -; DNA: TGTGCCTGGAACAGGGGAGGGGATACGCAGTATTTT; CDR3: CAWNRGGDTQYF
J: TRBJ1-4; V: TRBV29-1; size: many; D: TRBD1; DNA: TGCAGCGTTCCCATGACAGGGTCAACTAATGAAAAACTGTTTTTT; CDR3: CSVPMTGSTNEKLFF
J: TRBJ2-7; V: TRBV29-1; size: -; D: TRBD2; DNA: TGCAGCGTTGTTGCGGGAGGATCGTCCGAGCAGTACTTC; CDR3: CSVVAGGSSEQYF
J: TRBJ2-7; V: TRBV5-1; size: many; D: -; DNA: TGCGCCAGCAGCTTTGGATTATCTTCCTACGAGCAGTACTTC; CDR3: CASSFGLSSYEQYF
J: TRBJ1-6; V: TRBV28; size: few; D: TRBD1; DNA: TGTGCCAGCAGTTTAGGGACAGCCAATAATTCACCCCTCCACTTT; CDR3: CASSLGTANNSPLHF
J: TRBJ2-7; V: TRBV11-2; size: -; D: -; DNA: TGTGCCAGCAGCCCCAGAAGTGGGCCCTACGAGCAGTACTTC; CDR3: CASSPRSGPYEQYF
J: TRBJ2-7; V: TRBV5-5; size: few; D: -; DNA: TGTGCCAGCAGCTTGTTCAAGGGCCTCTCCTACGAGCAGTACTTC; CDR3: CASSLFKGLSYEQYF